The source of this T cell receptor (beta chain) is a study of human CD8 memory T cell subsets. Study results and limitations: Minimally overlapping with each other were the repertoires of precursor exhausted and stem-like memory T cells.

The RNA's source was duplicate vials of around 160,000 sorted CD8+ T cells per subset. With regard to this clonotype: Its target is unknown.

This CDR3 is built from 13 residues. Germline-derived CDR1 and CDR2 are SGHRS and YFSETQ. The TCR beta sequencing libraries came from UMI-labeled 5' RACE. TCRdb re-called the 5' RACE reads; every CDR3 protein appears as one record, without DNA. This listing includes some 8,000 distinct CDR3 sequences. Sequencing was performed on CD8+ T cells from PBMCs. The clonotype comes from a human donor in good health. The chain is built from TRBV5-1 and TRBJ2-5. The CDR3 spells CASSLAWEETQYF.